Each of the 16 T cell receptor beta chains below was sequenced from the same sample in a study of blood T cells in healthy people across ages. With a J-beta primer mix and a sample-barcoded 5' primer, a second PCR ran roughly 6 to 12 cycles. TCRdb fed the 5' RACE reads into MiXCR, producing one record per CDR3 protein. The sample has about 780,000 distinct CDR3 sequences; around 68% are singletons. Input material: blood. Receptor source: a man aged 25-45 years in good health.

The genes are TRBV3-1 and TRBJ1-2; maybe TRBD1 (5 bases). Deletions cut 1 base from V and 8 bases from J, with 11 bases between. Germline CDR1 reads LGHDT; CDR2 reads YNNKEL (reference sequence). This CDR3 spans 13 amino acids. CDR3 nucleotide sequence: TGTGCCAGCAGCCAAGGAAGGGGTAAGGGCTACACCTTC. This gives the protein CASSQGRGKGYTF.

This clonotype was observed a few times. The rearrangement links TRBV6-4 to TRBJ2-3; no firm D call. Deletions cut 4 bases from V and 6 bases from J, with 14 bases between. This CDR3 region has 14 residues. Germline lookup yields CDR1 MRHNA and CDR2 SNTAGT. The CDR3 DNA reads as TGTGCCAGCAGTGTCCAACGGAACTCGGATACGCAGTATTTT. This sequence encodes CASSVQRNSDTQYF.

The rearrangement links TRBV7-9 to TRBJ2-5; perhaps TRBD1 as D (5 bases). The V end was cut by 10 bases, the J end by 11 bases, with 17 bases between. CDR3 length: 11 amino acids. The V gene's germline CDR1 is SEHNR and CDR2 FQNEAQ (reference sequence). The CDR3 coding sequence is TGTGCCATCAACACAGGTGACGGGCAGTACTTC. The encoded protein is CAINTGDGQYF.

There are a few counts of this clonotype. The CDR3 nucleotides read TGTGCCAGCAGCTTAATGGGTATCGGAGTGAGTAGCACAGATACGCAGTATTTT. Translating it yields CASSLMGIGVSSTDTQYF. V and J are TRBV7-2 and TRBJ2-3; D unclear. Trimming took 2 bases from V and 0 from J, leaving 18 bases between them. Per the germline V gene, CDR1 is SGHTA and CDR2 is FQGNSA. The CDR3 runs to 18 residues. Full variable domain (rest looked up from reference TRBV7-2 and TRBJ2-3): GAGVSQSPSNKVTEKGKDVELRCDPISGHTALYWYRQSLGQGLEFLIYFQGNSAPDKSGLPSDRFSAERTGGSVSTLTIQRTQQEDSAVYLCASSLMGIGVSSTDTQYFGPGTRLTVL.

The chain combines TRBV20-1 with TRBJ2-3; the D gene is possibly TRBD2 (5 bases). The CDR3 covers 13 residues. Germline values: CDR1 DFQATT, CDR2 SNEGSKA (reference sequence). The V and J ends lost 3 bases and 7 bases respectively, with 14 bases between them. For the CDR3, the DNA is TGCAGTGCTAGGACTAAGAACCTCAATACGCAGTATTTT. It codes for CSARTKNLNTQYF.

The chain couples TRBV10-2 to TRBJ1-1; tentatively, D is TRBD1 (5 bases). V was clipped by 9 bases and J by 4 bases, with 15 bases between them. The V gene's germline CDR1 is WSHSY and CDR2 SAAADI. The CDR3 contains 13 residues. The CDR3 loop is CASLKEGRTEAFF. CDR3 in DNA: TGCGCCAGTCTTAAGGAGGGGCGCACTGAAGCTTTCTTT.

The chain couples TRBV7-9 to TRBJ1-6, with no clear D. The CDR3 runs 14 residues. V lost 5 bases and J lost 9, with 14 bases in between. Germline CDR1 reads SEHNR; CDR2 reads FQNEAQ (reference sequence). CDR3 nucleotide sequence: TGTGCCAGCAGCCCCCCGACGATGGGTTCACCCCTCCACTTT. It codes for CASSPPTMGSPLHF.

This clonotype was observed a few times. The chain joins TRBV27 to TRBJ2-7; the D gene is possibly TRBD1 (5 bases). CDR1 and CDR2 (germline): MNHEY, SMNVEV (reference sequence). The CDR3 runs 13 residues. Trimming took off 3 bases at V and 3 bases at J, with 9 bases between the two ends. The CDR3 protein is CASSFSRVYEQYF. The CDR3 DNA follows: TGTGCCAGCAGTTTTAGCAGGGTCTACGAGCAGTACTTC.

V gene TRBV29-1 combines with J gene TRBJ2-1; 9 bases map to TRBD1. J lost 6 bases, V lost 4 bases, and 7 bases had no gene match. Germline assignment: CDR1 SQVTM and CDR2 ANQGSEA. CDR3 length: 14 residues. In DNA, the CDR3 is TGCAGCGTTGCAAAACAGGGGGCGAGCAATGAGCAGTTCTTC. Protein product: CSVAKQGASNEQFF.

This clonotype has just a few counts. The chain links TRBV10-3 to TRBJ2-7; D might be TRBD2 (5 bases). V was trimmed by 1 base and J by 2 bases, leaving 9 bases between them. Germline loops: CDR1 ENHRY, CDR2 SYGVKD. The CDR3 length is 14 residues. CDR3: CAISEFPGTYEQYF. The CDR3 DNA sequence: TGTGCCATCAGTGAGTTCCCCGGGACCTACGAGCAGTACTTC.

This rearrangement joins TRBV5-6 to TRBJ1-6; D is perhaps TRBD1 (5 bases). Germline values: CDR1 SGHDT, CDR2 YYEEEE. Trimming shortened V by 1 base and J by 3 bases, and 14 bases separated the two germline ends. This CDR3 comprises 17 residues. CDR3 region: CASSLKPGALYNSPLHF. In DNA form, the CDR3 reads TGTGCCAGCAGCTTGAAGCCCGGGGCTCTCTATAATTCACCCCTCCACTTT.

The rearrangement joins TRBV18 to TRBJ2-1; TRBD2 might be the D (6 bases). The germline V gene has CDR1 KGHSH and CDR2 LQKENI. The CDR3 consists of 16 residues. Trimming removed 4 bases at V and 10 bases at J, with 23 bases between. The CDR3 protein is CASSLSERLRGREQFF. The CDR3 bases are TGTGCCAGCTCACTCTCAGAAAGGTTGCGGGGCCGCGAGCAGTTCTTC.

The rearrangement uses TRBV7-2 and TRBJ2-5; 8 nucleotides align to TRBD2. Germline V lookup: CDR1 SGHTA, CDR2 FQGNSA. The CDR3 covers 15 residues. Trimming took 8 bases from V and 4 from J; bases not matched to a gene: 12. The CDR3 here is CASRGGGGKGETQYF. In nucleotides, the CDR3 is TGTGCCAGCCGGGGCGGCGGGGGGAAAGGAGAGACCCAGTACTTC.

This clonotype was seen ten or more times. The CDR3 spells CSATGTGQAGYTF. In DNA form, the CDR3 reads TGCAGTGCTACCGGGACAGGGCAGGCCGGCTACACCTTC. This chain links TRBV20-1 with TRBJ1-2; 9 positions agree with TRBD1. There are 13 residues in the CDR3. The V gene end was trimmed by 4 bases and the J gene end by 8 bases; junction bases not matched to a gene: 8. Per the germline V gene, CDR1 is DFQATT and CDR2 is SNEGSKA (reference sequence).

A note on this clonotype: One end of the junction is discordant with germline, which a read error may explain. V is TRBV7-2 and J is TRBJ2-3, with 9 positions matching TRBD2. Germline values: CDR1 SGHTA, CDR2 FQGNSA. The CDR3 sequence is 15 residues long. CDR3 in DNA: TGTGCCAGCACCTTAGATAGCGGGGGACTTGGTACGCAGTATTTT. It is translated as CASTLDSGGLGTQYF.

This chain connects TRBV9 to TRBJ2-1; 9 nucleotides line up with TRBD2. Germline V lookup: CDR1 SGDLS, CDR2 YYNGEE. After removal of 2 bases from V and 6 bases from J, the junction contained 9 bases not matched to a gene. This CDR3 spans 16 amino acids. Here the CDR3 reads CASSVTGGGAANEQFF. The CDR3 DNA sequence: TGTGCCAGCAGCGTTACCGGCGGGGGGGCAGCCAATGAGCAGTTCTTC.